This record concerns one T cell receptor (beta chain) sequence. The data originate from a study of control samples from healthy donors and cancer patients. Sequencing used immunoSEQ multiplex PCR; TCRdb keeps in-frame clones, though not all of them. The table lists around 140,000 clones, around nine tenths of them singletons. With 5 bases removed from V and 10 bases from J, the gap between germline ends came to 20 bases. The CDR3 is 14 residues long. The germline gives CDR1 SGHRS, CDR2 YFSETQ. J is TRBJ2-3 and V is TRBV5-1, with D perhaps matching TRBD1 (7 bases). The clonotype originates from a man aged 50 to 59 with head and neck cancer. The sequenced material came from PBMCs. The CDR3 nucleotides are TGCGCCAGCAGACTTCAGGGGGGACGTAATGCGCAGTATTTT. This codes for CASRLQGGRNAQYF.